The 21 T cell receptor beta chains below all came from one sample that was sequenced in a study of shared clonotypes between healthy human individuals. Profiled with immunoSEQ multiplex PCR; TCRdb holds only in-frame clones, not every one. Of 650,000 to 700,000 clones listed, 80% to 95% are singletons. Sequenced: memory CD8+ T cells from PBMCs. As to subset: CD45RO+ cells pooled with CCR7-negative TemRA cells. The origin of the receptors is a man younger than 35 in good health. Some clones in this sample may be carry-over from other donors' samples.

The V and J genes are TRBV28 and TRBJ2-3; 9 bases align to TRBD2. The junction had 18 bases not matched to a gene; V was cut back by 7 bases and J by 4 bases. The CDR3 has 18 amino acids. Germline V gene data show CDR1 as MDHEN and CDR2 as SYDVKM. The CDR3 DNA follows: TGTGCCAGCACCTCAACCGATCCGGGACTAGCTCCCGCAGATACGCAGTATTTT. It encodes CASTSTDPGLAPADTQYF.

This clone appeared once. J is TRBJ1-1 and V is TRBV29-1, with D maybe TRBD1 (5 bases). The CDR3 extends over 14 amino acids. Germline CDR1 reads SQVTM; CDR2 reads ANQGSEA. V lost 7 bases, J lost 5 bases, and 20 bases lay in between. Here the CDR3 reads CSAMGDQTSTEAFF. The CDR3 bases are TGCAGCGCCATGGGGGACCAGACCTCTACTGAAGCTTTCTTT.

The chain has TRBV30 and TRBJ2-3, with 9 bases identical to TRBD2. Unmatched junction bases numbered 12, after V lost 5 bases and J lost 6 bases. The CDR3 has 15 residues. Germline V gene lookup returns CDR1 GTSNPN and CDR2 SVGIG (reference sequence). Written as DNA, the CDR3 is TGTGCCTGGGCCCGTGAGCTAGCGGGACCCGATACGCAGTATTTT. This translates into CAWARELAGPDTQYF.

This rearrangement joins TRBV27 to TRBJ1-5; D possibly corresponds to TRBD1 (6 bases). The CDR3 loop spans 14 amino acids. Germline CDR1 is MNHEY and CDR2 is SMNVEV (reference sequence). Trimming removed 3 bases from V and 7 bases from J, with 13 bases in between. The CDR3 protein is CASSLGGAEQPQHF. The CDR3 nucleotides read TGTGCCAGCAGTTTGGGGGGGGCGGAACAGCCCCAGCATTTT.

J is TRBJ2-5 and V is TRBV21-1. TRBV21-1 is recorded as a pseudogene. CDR3 length equals 16 residues. The CDR3 loop reads CASSKIQPGGGETQYF. CDR3 bases: TGTGCCAGCAGCAAAATTCAGCCAGGGGGGGGAGAGACCCAGTACTTC.

The chain joins TRBV27 to TRBJ1-5; weak D call: TRBD1 (6 bases). Deletions cut 5 bases from V and 3 bases from J, with 20 bases between. Germline lookup yields CDR1 MNHEY and CDR2 SMNVEV (reference sequence). The CDR3 has 17 residues. The CDR3 DNA reads TGTGCCAGCAGTACGCTCGGACAGACGGGCGTCAATCAGCCCCAGCATTTT. It specifies CASSTLGQTGVNQPQHF.

The chain has TRBV7-2 and TRBJ1-5, with D unclear. The germline gives CDR1 SGHTA, CDR2 FQGNSA. V lost 5 bases and J lost 5, with 10 bases in between. CDR3 length equals 13 residues. For the CDR3, the DNA is TGTGCCAGCAGCAGCGGGGTGTATCAGCCCCAGCATTTT. Translating it yields CASSSGVYQPQHF.

V usage is TRBV19 and J usage is TRBJ2-1; D possibly corresponds to TRBD2 (5 bases). The germline CDR1 and CDR2 sequences are LNHDA and SQIVND (reference sequence). V shed 1 base and J shed 8 bases, with 15 bases lying between them. CDR3 length: 15 amino acids. CDR3 bases: TGTGCCAGTAGTATAGGGGTCGGGGTTTCCTATGAGCAGTTCTTC. This translates into CASSIGVGVSYEQFF.

This sequence joins TRBV5-6 and TRBJ2-1; possible D gene TRBD2, 5 bases. Germline CDR1 and CDR2: SGHDT and YYEEEE. CDR3 size: 12 residues. V was pared by 7 bases and J by 5 bases, with 10 bases between. Written as DNA, the CDR3 is TGTGCCAGCGCGGGTACCCACAATGAGCAGTTCTTC. Its translation is CASAGTHNEQFF.

CDR3 region: CSASYGYTF. In DNA form, the CDR3 reads TGCAGTGCTAGCTATGGCTACACCTTC. The gene calls are TRBV20-1 and TRBJ1-2; no definite D call. The V and J ends lost 3 bases and 4 bases respectively, with 0 bases between them. Germline-derived CDR1 and CDR2 are DFQATT and SNEGSKA (reference sequence). The CDR3 covers 9 residues.

This clone turned up a few times. The J gene is TRBJ1-5, the V gene TRBV19; D gene ambiguous. Germline CDR1 and CDR2: LNHDA and SQIVND (reference sequence). The CDR3 contains 12 residues. Trimming removed 5 bases from V and 2 bases from J, with 4 bases in between. The CDR3 DNA reads as TGTGCCAGTAGTTGGCGCAATCAGCCCCAGCATTTT. Translation gives CASSWRNQPQHF.

This clone occurred a few times. The V and J genes are TRBV21-1 and TRBJ2-7; the table names TRBD1, a call not compared with the DNA. TRBV21-1 is annotated as a pseudogene. The CDR3 has 19 amino acids. CDR3 nucleotides: TGTGCCAGCAGCAACGACCCACAGGGGAAAAGGCGGTTAACCTACGAGCAGTACTTC. Translation: CASSNDPQGKRRLTYEQYF.

A note on this clone: Other DNA variants within this sample encode the same CDR3. This rearrangement joins TRBV18 to TRBJ1-5, with 9 bases lining up with TRBD1. Germline V gene sequence: CDR1 KGHSH, CDR2 LQKENI. V lost 3 bases to trimming and J lost 5 bases; unmatched junction nucleotides: 2. The CDR3 is 14 amino acids. CDR3 sequence reads: CASSPDRGDQPQHF. In DNA form, the CDR3 reads TGTGCCAGCTCACCGGACAGGGGTGATCAGCCCCAGCATTTT.

The chain combines TRBV10-3 with TRBJ2-7; no definite D call. In germline, CDR1 is ENHRY, CDR2 SYGVKD. V lost 3 bases and J 2 bases, leaving 14 bases between the germline ends. The CDR3 sequence is 15 residues long. The CDR3 spells CAISERLSRTYEQYF. In nucleotides, the CDR3 is TGTGCCATCAGTGAAAGGCTGTCTAGAACCTACGAGCAGTACTTC.

The V and J genes are TRBV29-1 and TRBJ2-7; a weak D match, TRBD1 (5 bases). V was cut by 1 base and J by 4 bases, with 17 bases left in between. Looked up from germline, CDR1 is SQVTM and CDR2 is ANQGSEA. The CDR3 loop spans 15 amino acids. The CDR3 sequence: CSVEVQGPYRYEQYF. In DNA form, the CDR3 reads TGCAGCGTTGAAGTTCAGGGCCCCTATAGATACGAGCAGTACTTC.

This rearrangement joins TRBV28 to TRBJ2-7, with 8 bases lining up with TRBD2. From germline, CDR1 is MDHEN and CDR2 SYDVKM. With V trimmed by 5 bases and J by 7 bases, 10 bases remained unmatched. This CDR3 spans 14 amino acids. The CDR3 region has the DNA TGTGCCAGCAGTCCACCCCCCTTAGCGGGAGAGCAGTACTTC. It translates to CASSPPPLAGEQYF.

Remarks on this clone: At one end, the junction sequence differs from germline, possibly due to a read error. The V and J genes are TRBV25-1 and TRBJ2-5; D is perhaps TRBD1 or TRBD2 (5 bases each). There are 13 residues in the CDR3. CDR1 and CDR2 (germline): MGHDK, SYGVNS. The CDR3 DNA sequence: TGTGCCAGCAGTGTACGATCGAATGCAGGGACGAACTTC. It translates to CASSVRSNAGTNF.

The rearrangement joins TRBV10-1 to TRBJ2-5, with TRBD2 matching over 8 bases. From germline, CDR1 is WNHNN and CDR2 SYGVQD (reference sequence). V dropped 3 bases and J dropped 5; count of bases not matched to a gene: 8. This CDR3 is 15 amino acids long. This CDR3 is CASSEGSGKMETQYF. CDR3 in DNA: TGCGCCAGCAGTGAAGGTAGCGGGAAGATGGAGACCCAGTACTTC.

This chain connects TRBV7-6 to TRBJ2-2, with 8 nucleotides matching TRBD2. CDR1 SGHVS and CDR2 FNYEAQ come from the germline V gene. The CDR3 consists of 18 residues. Losses at the gene ends were 5 bases for V and 3 bases for J; bases not matched to a gene: 14. CDR3 bases: TGTGCCAGCAGCCACACACCGGGACTAGTTTTGGACACCGGGGAGCTGTTTTTT. Translated: CASSHTPGLVLDTGELFF.

CDR3 sequence (DNA): TGTGCCAGCAGCTTAGGGGACCACTACTACGAGCAGTACTTC. The encoded protein is CASSLGDHYYEQYF. The chain combines TRBV7-9 with TRBJ2-7; either TRBD1 or TRBD2 may fit D (5 bases each). The CDR3 has 14 amino acids. V was cut by 1 base and J by 3 bases, with 10 bases left in between. Germline V lookup: CDR1 SEHNR, CDR2 FQNEAQ (reference sequence).

The J gene is TRBJ2-7, the V gene TRBV4-1, with 7 bases lining up with TRBD2. The CDR3 is 15 residues long. CDR1 and CDR2 from the germline V gene are MGHRA and YSYEKL. The junction had 7 bases not matched to a gene; V was cut back by 1 base and J by 4 bases. CDR3 amino acids: CASSQVYPSGYEQYF. In nucleotides, the CDR3 is TGCGCCAGCAGCCAAGTGTATCCTAGCGGTTACGAGCAGTACTTC.